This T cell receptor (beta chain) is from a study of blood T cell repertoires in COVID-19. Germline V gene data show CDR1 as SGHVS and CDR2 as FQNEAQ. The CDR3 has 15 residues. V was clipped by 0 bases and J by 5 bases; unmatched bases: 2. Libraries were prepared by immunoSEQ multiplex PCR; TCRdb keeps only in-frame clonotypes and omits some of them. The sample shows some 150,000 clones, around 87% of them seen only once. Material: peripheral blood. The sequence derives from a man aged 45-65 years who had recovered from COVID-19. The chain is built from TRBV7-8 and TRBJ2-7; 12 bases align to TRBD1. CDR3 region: CASSLAGTGGHEQYF. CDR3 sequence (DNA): TGTGCCAGCAGCTTAGCCGGGACAGGGGGCCACGAGCAGTACTTC.